This T cell receptor (beta chain) was observed in a study of blood T cells in healthy people across ages. Study-wide results and caveats: Observed TCR beta diversity showed a strong correlation with the percentage of naive T cells as measured by flow cytometry.

Per sample, extraction of total RNA gave at least 5 micrograms in every case. With respect to this clonotype: Its antigen is not identified. Mismatch with germline at one junction end may stem from a read error.

Primers used in a second PCR of roughly 6 to 11 cycles were a sample-barcoded 5' primer and a J-beta primer mix. Sequencing yielded, for each sample, at least 2.5 million paired-end reads carrying CDR3. Each CDR3 protein is one row after TCRdb ran MiXCR on the 5' RACE reads. In the table there are fewer than 900,000 distinct CDR3 sequences, 45% to 50% of which are singletons. Sequencing was done on a sample of blood. This sequence was found in a woman aged 60-75 years in good health.

CDR3 sequence (DNA): TGTGCCATCAGCTTAGGTATTGGGCGACGAGCTTTCTTT. Encoded protein: CAISLGIGRRAFF. J is TRBJ1-1 and V is TRBV13; D is uncertain. Germline CDR1 reads PRHDT; CDR2 reads FYEKMQ (reference sequence). CDR3 size: 13 residues.